A selection of T cell receptor beta chains follows, all from one sample in a study of blood T cell repertoires in COVID-19. Sequencing used immunoSEQ multiplex PCR; TCRdb keeps in-frame clones, though not all of them. The repertoire has tens of thousands of clones, roughly 89% of them found once; the top ten carry roughly 7%. Material for sequencing was peripheral blood. The receptors come from a woman in her fifties or sixties with acute or convalescent COVID-19. CDR3s include the opening cysteine and the closing phenylalanine or tryptophan. The D gene is left open where the match is weak.

TRBV6-1	TRBJ2-7	-	CASSEHRSYEQYF	TGTGCCAGCAGTGAACACAGATCCTACGAGCAGTACTTC
TRBV5-6	TRBJ2-2	TRBD1	CASSLLGQGPTGELFF	TGTGCCAGCAGCTTGTTGGGACAGGGCCCCACCGGGGAGCTGTTTTTT
TRBV30	TRBJ1-5	-	CAWSVGGFGQPQHF	TGTGCCTGGAGTGTCGGGGGATTCGGTCAGCCCCAGCATTTT
TRBV7-2	TRBJ1-2	-	CASSLGGTHLYGYTF	TGTGCCAGCAGCTTAGGTGGCACGCACCTGTATGGCTACACCTTC
TRBV2	TRBJ2-1	-	CASSEAGGLPYNEQFF	TGTGCCAGCAGTGAAGCGGGGGGGCTGCCCTACAATGAGCAGTTCTTC
TRBV9	TRBJ2-5	-	CASNGGAGTQYF	TGTGCCAGCAATGGGGGAGCGGGGACCCAGTACTTC
TRBV6-5	TRBJ1-1	-	CASSYEQGGGTEAFF	TGTGCCAGCAGTTACGAACAGGGAGGGGGCACTGAAGCTTTCTTT
TRBV5-5	TRBJ2-1	-	CASSLLSGARNEQFF	TGTGCCAGCAGCTTGCTGAGTGGGGCGCGGAATGAGCAGTTCTTC
TRBV5-1	TRBJ1-1	TRBD1	CASSAWTGINTEAFF	TGCGCCAGCAGCGCCTGGACAGGGATTAACACTGAAGCTTTCTTT
TRBV15	TRBJ1-5	TRBD1	CATSRDGRGTGEGQPQHF	TGTGCCACCAGCAGAGATGGAAGGGGGACAGGGGAAGGTCAGCCCCAGCATTTT
TRBV5-4	TRBJ2-7	-	CASSFERAHF	TGTGCCAGCAGCTTCGAGCGGGCACACTTC
TRBV5-1	TRBJ1-4	TRBD1	CASSRDRSEKLFF	TGCGCCAGCAGCCGGGACAGATCCGAAAAACTGTTTTTT
TRBV4-1	TRBJ1-1	-	CASSPGTLNTEAFF	TGCGCCAGCAGCCCTGGGACACTGAACACTGAAGCTTTCTTT
TRBV12-2	TRBJ1-5	-	CASRQILNHGTANQPQHF	TGTGCAAGTCGCCAAATCCTAAACCATGGGACAGCTAATCAGCCCCAGCATTTT
TRBV7-9	TRBJ1-2	TRBD1	CASSSAGQDGYTF	TGTGCCAGCAGCTCCGCGGGACAGGACGGCTACACCTTC
TRBV30	TRBJ2-2	-	CAWSGSTGGELFF	TGTGCCTGGAGCGGGAGCACGGGCGGGGAGCTGTTTTTT
TRBV6-5	TRBJ1-4	-	CASSYRGTNEKLFF	TGTGCCAGCAGTTACCGGGGAACTAATGAAAAACTGTTTTTT
TRBV6-2/TRBV6-3	TRBJ1-4	-	CASSSDSAREKLFF	TGTGCCAGCAGTTCTGACAGCGCGAGGGAAAAACTGTTTTTT
TRBV6-5	TRBJ1-1	-	CATTPGSMNTEAFF	TGTGCCACCACCCCGGGTAGTATGAACACTGAAGCTTTCTTT
TRBV27	TRBJ2-7	TRBD1	CASSSLNPGQAFWYEQYF	TGTGCCAGCAGTTCCCTCAACCCGGGACAGGCGTTTTGGTACGAGCAGTACTTC
TRBV7-9	TRBJ1-2	-	CASSLDGGADGYTF	TGTGCCAGCAGCTTAGATGGGGGGGCGGATGGCTACACCTTC
TRBV5-6	TRBJ1-4	-	CASSRVRGLREKLFF	TGTGCCAGCAGCAGAGTCAGGGGATTGCGGGAAAAACTGTTTTTT
TRBV5-1	TRBJ1-3	-	CASSYTGTTGNTIYF	TGCGCCAGCAGCTACACCGGGACAACTGGAAACACCATATATTTT